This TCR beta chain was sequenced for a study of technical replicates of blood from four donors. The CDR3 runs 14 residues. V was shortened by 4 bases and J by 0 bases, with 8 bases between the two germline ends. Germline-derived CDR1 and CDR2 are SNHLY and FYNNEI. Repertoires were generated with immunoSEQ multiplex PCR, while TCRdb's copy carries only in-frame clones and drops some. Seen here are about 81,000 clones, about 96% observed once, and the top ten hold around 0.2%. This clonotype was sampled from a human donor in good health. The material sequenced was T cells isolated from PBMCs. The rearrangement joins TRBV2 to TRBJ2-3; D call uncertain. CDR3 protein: CASSVGYSTDTQYF. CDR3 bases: TGTGCCAGCAGTGTCGGGTACAGCACAGATACGCAGTATTTT.